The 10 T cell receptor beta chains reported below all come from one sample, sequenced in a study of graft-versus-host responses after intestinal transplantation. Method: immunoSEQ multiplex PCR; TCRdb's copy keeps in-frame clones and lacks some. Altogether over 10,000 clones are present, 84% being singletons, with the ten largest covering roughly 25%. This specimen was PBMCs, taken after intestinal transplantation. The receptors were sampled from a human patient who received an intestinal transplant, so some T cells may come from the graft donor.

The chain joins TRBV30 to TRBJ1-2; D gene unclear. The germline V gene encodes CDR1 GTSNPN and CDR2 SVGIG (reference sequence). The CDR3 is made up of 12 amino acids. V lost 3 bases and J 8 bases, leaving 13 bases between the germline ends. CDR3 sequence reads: CAWRSLLRGYTF. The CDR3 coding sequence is TGTGCCTGGAGGTCCCTATTGAGGGGCTACACCTTC. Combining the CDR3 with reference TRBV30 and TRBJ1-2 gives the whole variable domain SQTIHQWPATLVQPVGSPLSLECTVEGTSNPNLYWYRQAAGRGLQLLFYSVGIGQISSEVPQNLSASRPQDRQFILSSKKLLLSDSGFYLCAWRSLLRGYTFGSGTRLTVV.

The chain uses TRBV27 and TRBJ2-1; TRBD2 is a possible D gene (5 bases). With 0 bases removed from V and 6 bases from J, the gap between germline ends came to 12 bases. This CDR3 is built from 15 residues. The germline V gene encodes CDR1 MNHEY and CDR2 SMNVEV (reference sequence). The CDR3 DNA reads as TGTGCCAGCAGTTTATCCGCGGGTTTGGGCAATGAGCAGTTCTTC. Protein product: CASSLSAGLGNEQFF.

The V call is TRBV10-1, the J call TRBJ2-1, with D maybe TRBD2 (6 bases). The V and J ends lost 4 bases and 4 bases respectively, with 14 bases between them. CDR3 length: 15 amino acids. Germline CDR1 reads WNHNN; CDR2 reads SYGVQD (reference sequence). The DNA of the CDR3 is TGCGCCAGCAGTGTGGGGGGAGGCGGGTACAATGAGCAGTTCTTC. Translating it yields CASSVGGGGYNEQFF.

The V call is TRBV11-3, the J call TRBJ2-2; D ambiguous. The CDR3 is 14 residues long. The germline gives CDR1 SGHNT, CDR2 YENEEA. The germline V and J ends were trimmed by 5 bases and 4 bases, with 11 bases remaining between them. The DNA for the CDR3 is TGTGCCAGCAGCCCACGGGCGATCACCGGGGAGCTGTTTTTT. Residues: CASSPRAITGELFF.

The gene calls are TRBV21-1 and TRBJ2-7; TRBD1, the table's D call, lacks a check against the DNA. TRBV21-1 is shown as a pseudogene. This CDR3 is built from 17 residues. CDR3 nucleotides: TGTGCCAGCAGCAAAAGTAAACGGGACAGGGAAGTCTACGAGCAGTACTTC. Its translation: CASSKSKRDREVYEQYF.

CDR3 loop: CASSAFYEQYF. As DNA, the CDR3 is TGTGCCAGCAGTGCGTTCTACGAGCAGTACTTC. V gene TRBV27 combines with J gene TRBJ2-7; no firm D call. The V gene lost 5 bases and the J gene lost 3 bases, with 5 bases spanning the gap. CDR1 is MNHEY, CDR2 SMNVEV, per germline (reference sequence). The CDR3 consists of 11 residues.

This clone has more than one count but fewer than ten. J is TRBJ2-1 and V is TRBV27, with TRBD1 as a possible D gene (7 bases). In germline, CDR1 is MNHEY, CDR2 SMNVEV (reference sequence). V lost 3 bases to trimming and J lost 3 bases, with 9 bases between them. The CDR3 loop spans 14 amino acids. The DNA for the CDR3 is TGTGCCAGCAGTTTGCAGGGGGGCTACAATGAGCAGTTCTTC. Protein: CASSLQGGYNEQFF.

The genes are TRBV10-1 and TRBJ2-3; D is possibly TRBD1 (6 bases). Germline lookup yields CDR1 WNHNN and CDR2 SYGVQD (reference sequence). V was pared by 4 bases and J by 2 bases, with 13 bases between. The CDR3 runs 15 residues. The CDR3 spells CASSVGRGHTDTQYF. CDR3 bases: TGCGCCAGCAGTGTGGGCAGGGGACACACAGATACGCAGTATTTT.

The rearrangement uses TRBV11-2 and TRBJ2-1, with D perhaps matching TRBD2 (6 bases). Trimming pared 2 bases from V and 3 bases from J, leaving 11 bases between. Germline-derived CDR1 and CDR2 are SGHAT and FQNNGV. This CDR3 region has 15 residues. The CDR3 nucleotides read TGTGCCAGCAGCTTACGGGAGTCAGTCTACAATGAGCAGTTCTTC. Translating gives CASSLRESVYNEQFF.

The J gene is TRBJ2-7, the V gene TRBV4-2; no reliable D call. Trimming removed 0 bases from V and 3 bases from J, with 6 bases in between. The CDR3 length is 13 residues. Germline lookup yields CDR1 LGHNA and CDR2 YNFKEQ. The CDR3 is CASSQENSYEQYF. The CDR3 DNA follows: TGTGCCAGCAGCCAAGAAAACAGCTACGAGCAGTACTTC.